This TCR beta chain was recorded in a study of T-cell memory formation after mild COVID-19. General study results and limits: Cross-reactive memory appears to have joined, as suggested by some responding clones showing up in pre-infection memory. CD4/CD8 balance characterized clones contracting day 15 to 85, and CD4+ skew characterized later expanders. Contracting CD8+ clones were enriched in EMRA, CD4+ mainly in CM and EM.

The sample holds many counts of this clonotype. Its matching antigen is unknown. Germline loops: CDR1 SGHAT, CDR2 FQDESV (reference sequence). This CDR3 comprises 16 residues. V lost 4 bases to trimming and J lost 3 bases, with 16 bases between them. TCRdb fed the 5' RACE reads into MiXCR, producing one record per CDR3 protein. The table has fewer than 200,000 distinct CDR3 sequences, 10% to 15% seen once. The source of this sequence is a man younger than 35 who had mild COVID-19 (a few samples of this study predate the infection). Cell type and time point are not known. Material: PBMCs or a T cell subset sorted from them (not recorded which). V is TRBV11-1 and J is TRBJ2-1; weak D call: TRBD2 (5 bases). The CDR3 nucleotides read TGTGCCAGCAGCTCCCGGAGCCTCGGGGTCTACAATGAGCAGTTCTTC. Its translation: CASSSRSLGVYNEQFF. Complete variable domain (other parts from reference TRBV11-1 and TRBJ2-1): EAEVAQSPRYKITEKSQAVAFWCDPISGHATLYWYRQILGQGPELLVQFQDESVVDDSQLPKDRFSAERLKGVDSTLKIQPAELGDSAMYLCASSSRSLGVYNEQFFGPGTRLTVL.